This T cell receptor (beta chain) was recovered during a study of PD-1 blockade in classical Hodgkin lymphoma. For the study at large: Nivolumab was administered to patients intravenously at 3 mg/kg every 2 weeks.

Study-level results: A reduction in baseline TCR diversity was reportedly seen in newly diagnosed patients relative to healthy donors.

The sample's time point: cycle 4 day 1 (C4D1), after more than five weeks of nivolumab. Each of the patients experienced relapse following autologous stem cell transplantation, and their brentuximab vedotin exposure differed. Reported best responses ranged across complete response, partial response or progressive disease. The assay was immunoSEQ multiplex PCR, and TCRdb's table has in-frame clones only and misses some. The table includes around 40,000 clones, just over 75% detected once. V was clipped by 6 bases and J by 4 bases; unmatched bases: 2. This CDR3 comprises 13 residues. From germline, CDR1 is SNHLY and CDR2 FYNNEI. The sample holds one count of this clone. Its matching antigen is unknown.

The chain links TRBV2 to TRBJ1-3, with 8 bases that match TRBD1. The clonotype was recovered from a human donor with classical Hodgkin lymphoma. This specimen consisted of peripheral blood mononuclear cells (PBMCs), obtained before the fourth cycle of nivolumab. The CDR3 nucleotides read TGTGCCAGCAGGGGGGACAGGGGAAACACCATATATTTT. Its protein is CASRGDRGNTIYF.